This entry lists 17 T cell receptor beta chains sequenced from one sample in a study of cytomegalovirus exposure and HLA in healthy donors. PCR was performed using 60 Vbeta and 13 Jbeta primers. Some clones are missing from TCRdb's copy, which holds only in-frame ones; the method was immunoSEQ multiplex PCR. The sample records 150,000 to 200,000 clones, about 75% being singletons. Sequenced material: PBMCs. The receptor set was obtained from a woman aged 35 to 49 in good health and CMV-seropositive.

This clone was seen more than once but under ten times. This chain uses TRBV28 with TRBJ2-7; TRBD1 is a possible D gene (7 bases). The CDR3 totals 12 residues. Trimming removed 8 bases from V and 3 bases from J, with 11 bases in between. Per the germline V gene, CDR1 is MDHEN and CDR2 is SYDVKM. DNA of the CDR3: TGTGCCAGCCGCGGGGACAGCTACGAGCAGTACTTC. This codes for CASRGDSYEQYF.

In this sample, this clone turned up a few times. The V and J genes are TRBV7-8 and TRBJ2-2, with D tentatively TRBD2 (6 bases). V was shortened by 5 bases and J by 2 bases, with 18 bases between the two germline ends. The CDR3 has 17 amino acids. Germline V gene sequence: CDR1 SGHVS, CDR2 FQNEAQ. CDR3 sequence reads: CASSPRLSDYNTGELFF. Written as DNA, the CDR3 is TGTGCCAGCAGCCCCCGGCTATCGGACTACAACACCGGGGAGCTGTTTTTT.

CDR3 sequence (DNA): TGTGCCACCAGCAGAGGGAAGGAGGTACAGCCCCAGCATTTT. Its translation is CATSRGKEVQPQHF. The chain is built from TRBV15 and TRBJ1-5; D gene unclear. Trimming removed 1 base at V and 7 bases at J, with 11 bases between. The length of the CDR3 is 14 residues. The germline gives CDR1 LNHNV, CDR2 YYDKDF (reference sequence).

The table lists this clone with a few counts. V gene TRBV5-1 combines with J gene TRBJ2-1, with 11 bases lining up with TRBD2. V lost 2 bases and J lost 4; bases outside the gene matches: 5. CDR1 and CDR2 from the germline V gene are SGHRS and YFSETQ. This CDR3 has 16 amino acids. CDR3 sequence (DNA): TGCGCCAGCAGCTTACGACTAGCGGGGCTTTACAATGAGCAGTTCTTC. This translates into CASSLRLAGLYNEQFF. Full variable domain (missing parts from reference TRBV5-1 and TRBJ2-1): KAGVTQTPRYLIKTRGQQVTLSCSPISGHRSVSWYQQTPGQGLQFLFEYFSETQRNKGNFPGRFSGRQFSNSRSEMNVSTLELGDSALYLCASSLRLAGLYNEQFFGPGTRLTVL.

J is TRBJ1-3 and V is TRBV28, with 7 bases fitting TRBD1. J lost 4 bases, V lost 1 base, and 7 bases had no gene match. This CDR3 is 16 amino acids long. CDR1 is MDHEN and CDR2 is SYDVKM in the germline V gene. The CDR3 loop reads CASSLLRQGAGNTIYF. In DNA, the CDR3 is TGTGCCAGCAGTTTATTACGACAGGGCGCCGGAAACACCATATATTTT.

The count of this clone is one. V and J are TRBV9 and TRBJ2-2, with 7 bases lining up with TRBD2. Germline loops: CDR1 SGDLS, CDR2 YYNGEE. CDR3 length: 16 amino acids. With V trimmed by 2 bases and J by 6 bases, 10 bases remained unmatched. The CDR3 sequence: CASSVRGGSAAGELFF. The CDR3 nucleotides are TGTGCCAGCAGCGTGAGAGGCGGGAGCGCTGCCGGGGAGCTGTTTTTT.

The CDR3 here is CASSFGGVKYEQYF. The CDR3 coding sequence is TGTGCCAGCAGTTTCGGGGGAGTTAAGTACGAGCAGTACTTC. The chain employs TRBV28 and TRBJ2-7; tentative D call: TRBD2 (6 bases). The CDR3 has 14 residues. V was shortened by 3 bases and J by 4 bases, with 13 bases between the two germline ends. Germline lookup yields CDR1 MDHEN and CDR2 SYDVKM.

The rearrangement links TRBV7-9 to TRBJ2-7, with 7 bases lining up with TRBD1. The length of the CDR3 is 15 residues. Germline V gene sequence: CDR1 SEHNR, CDR2 FQNEAQ (reference sequence). The V gene end was trimmed by 0 bases and the J gene end by 1 base; junction bases not matched to a gene: 3. CDR3 loop: CASSLAWDSSYEQYF. The CDR3 nucleotides are TGTGCCAGCAGCTTAGCTTGGGACAGTTCCTACGAGCAGTACTTC.

The V gene is TRBV21-1, the J gene TRBJ2-1; the tabulated D call, TRBD2, remains unverified against the DNA. TRBV21-1 is shown as a pseudogene. The length of the CDR3 is 16 residues. The CDR3 nucleotides are TGTGCCAGCTCCGGTAGCGGGAGTAGCTCCTACAATGAGCAGTTCTTC. This gives the protein CASSGSGSSSYNEQFF.

V is TRBV9 and J is TRBJ2-7; TRBD2 is a possible D gene (6 bases). Germline CDR1 is SGDLS and CDR2 is YYNGEE. This CDR3 comprises 16 residues. With 0 bases removed from V and 0 bases from J, the gap between germline ends came to 13 bases. The CDR3: CASSVDSRESSYEQYF. CDR3 coding DNA: TGTGCCAGCAGCGTAGATTCCCGGGAGAGCTCCTACGAGCAGTACTTC.

With respect to this clone: Compared with germline, one end of the junction differs, possibly owing to a read error. J is TRBJ1-4 and V is TRBV7-9; no clear D gene. The germline CDR1 and CDR2 sequences are SEHNR and FQNEAQ (reference sequence). The CDR3 sequence is 12 residues long. CDR3 amino acids: CSSSLFAGALFF. The CDR3 DNA reads TGTTCCAGCAGCTTATTTGCGGGTGCACTGTTTTTT.

The chain uses TRBV5-8 and TRBJ1-1; 9 bases match TRBD1. This CDR3 spans 14 amino acids. Trimming removed 4 bases from V and 10 bases from J; junction bases left unmatched: 11. Germline V CDR1 and CDR2: SGHTS, YDEGEE. CDR3 coding DNA: TGTGCCAGCAGCCCCGACAGGGGGTCCCTTTTAGCTTTCTTT. Encoded protein: CASSPDRGSLLAFF.

V usage is TRBV4-1 and J usage is TRBJ2-5; 11 bases fit TRBD2. CDR3 length: 19 residues. Trimming removed 0 bases from V and 2 bases from J; junction bases left unmatched: 11. Germline V gives CDR1 MGHRA, CDR2 YSYEKL. The CDR3 DNA is TGCGCCAGCAGCCAAGAAAGGATAGGGACTAGCGGTTCTCAAGAGACCCAGTACTTC. It codes for CASSQERIGTSGSQETQYF.

The chain has TRBV5-5 and TRBJ1-5; the D gene is possibly TRBD1 (6 bases). CDR1 is SGHKS, CDR2 YYEKEE, per germline (reference sequence). V shed 4 bases and J shed 15 bases, with 23 bases lying between them. This CDR3 spans 14 amino acids. DNA for the CDR3: TGTGCCAGCAGCCCCGAGGGGGGGCTCTCCCCCGGGCATTTT. It codes for CASSPEGGLSPGHF. The whole variable domain, filled in from reference TRBV5-5 and TRBJ1-5, reads DAGVTQSPTHLIKTRGQQVTLRCSPISGHKSVSWYQQVLGQGPQFIFQYYEKEERGRGNFPDRFSARQFPNYSSELNVNALLLGDSALYLCASSPEGGLSPGHFGDGTRLSIL.

Details on this clone: Within the sample, other DNA sequences also encode this same CDR3. The chain is built from TRBV18 and TRBJ2-7; 8 nucleotides line up with TRBD1. Germline V CDR1 and CDR2: KGHSH, LQKENI. V lost 3 bases and J lost 2; bases outside the gene matches: 3. The CDR3 extends over 14 amino acids. CDR3 amino acids: CASSPGQGTYEQYF. CDR3 sequence (DNA): TGTGCCAGCTCACCTGGACAGGGCACCTACGAGCAGTACTTC.

This chain uses TRBV15 with TRBJ2-7; D is possibly TRBD2 (5 bases). The CDR3 covers 14 residues. With 1 base removed from V and 3 bases from J, the gap between germline ends came to 10 bases. From germline, CDR1 is LNHNV and CDR2 YYDKDF (reference sequence). The CDR3 DNA sequence: TGTGCCACCAGCAGAGGGACTCAAAACTACGAGCAGTACTTC. Amino acids: CATSRGTQNYEQYF.

As for this clone: Distinct nucleotide sequences in the sample also encode this CDR3. The chain has TRBV27 and TRBJ1-1; tentative D call: TRBD1 (5 bases). The CDR3 runs 15 residues. CDR1 and CDR2 (germline): MNHEY, SMNVEV (reference sequence). V lost 0 bases, J lost 1 base, and 9 bases lay in between. The CDR3 DNA is TGTGCCAGCAGTTTATCAGTAGGGGCGAACACTGAAGCTTTCTTT. It encodes CASSLSVGANTEAFF.